This T cell receptor (beta chain) comes out of a study of blood T cell repertoires in COVID-19. This clone was picked up a small number of times. Sequenced by immunoSEQ multiplex PCR; TCRdb stores in-frame clones only, minus some. Of approximately 110,000 clones in the sample, roughly 70% were seen once. The germline CDR1 and CDR2 sequences are ENHRY and SYGVKD. V was trimmed by 4 bases and J by 1 base, leaving 10 bases between them. CDR3 length: 14 amino acids. The sample was peripheral blood. The source of this sequence is a human donor with acute or convalescent COVID-19. The donor label of this sample is uncertain. The rearrangement uses TRBV10-3 and TRBJ1-1, with TRBD1 as a possible D gene (5 bases). CDR3 in amino acids: CAISAGGSNTEAFF. CDR3 in DNA: TGTGCCATCAGTGCGGGGGGATCGAACACTGAAGCTTTCTTT.